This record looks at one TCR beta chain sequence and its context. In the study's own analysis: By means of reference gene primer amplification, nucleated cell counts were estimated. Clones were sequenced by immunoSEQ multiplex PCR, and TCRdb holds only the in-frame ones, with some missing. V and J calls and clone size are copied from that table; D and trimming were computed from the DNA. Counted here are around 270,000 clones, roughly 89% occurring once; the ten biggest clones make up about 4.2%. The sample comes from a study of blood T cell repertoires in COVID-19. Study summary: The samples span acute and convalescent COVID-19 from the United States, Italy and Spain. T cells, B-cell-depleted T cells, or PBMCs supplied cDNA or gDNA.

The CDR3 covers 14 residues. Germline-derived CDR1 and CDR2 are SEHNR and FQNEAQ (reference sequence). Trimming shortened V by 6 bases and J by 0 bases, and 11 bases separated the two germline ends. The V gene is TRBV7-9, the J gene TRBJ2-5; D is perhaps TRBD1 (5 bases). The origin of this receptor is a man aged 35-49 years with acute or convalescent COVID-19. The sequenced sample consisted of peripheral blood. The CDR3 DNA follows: TGTGCCAGCAGTCATCAGGGATACCAAGAGACCCAGTACTTC. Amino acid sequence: CASSHQGYQETQYF.